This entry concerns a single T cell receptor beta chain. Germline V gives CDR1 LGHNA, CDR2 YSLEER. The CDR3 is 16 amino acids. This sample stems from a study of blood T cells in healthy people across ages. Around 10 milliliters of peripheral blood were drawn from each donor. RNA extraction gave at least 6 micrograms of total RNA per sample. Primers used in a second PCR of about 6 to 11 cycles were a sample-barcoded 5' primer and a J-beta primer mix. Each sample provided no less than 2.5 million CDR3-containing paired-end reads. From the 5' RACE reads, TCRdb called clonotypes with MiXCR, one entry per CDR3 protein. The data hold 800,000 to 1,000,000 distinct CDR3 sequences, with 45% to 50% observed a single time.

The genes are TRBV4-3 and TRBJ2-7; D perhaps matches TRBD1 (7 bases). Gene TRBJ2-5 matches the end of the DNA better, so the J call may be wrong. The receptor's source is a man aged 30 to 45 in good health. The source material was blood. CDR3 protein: CASSQDGQGGTETQYF. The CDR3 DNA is TGCGCCAGCAGCCAAGATGGGCAGGGGGGAACTGAGACCCAGTACTTC.